Detailed here is one T cell receptor beta chain. The antigen this receptor binds is unknown. No much larger clonotype is one base removed from it; base qualities were not supplied. The time point label here, explained by the study, means: baseline before oral tofacitinib. From alopecia areata patients, peripheral blood was collected along with lesional scalp punch biopsies. PBMCs were isolated by density centrifugation and stained for CD3, CD4 and CD8, after which CD4+ and CD8+ T cells were sorted on a FACSAria. The library was built by means of the immunoSEQ multiplex PCR assay. RNA was extracted from all samples and reverse transcribed into cDNA as template for TCR sequencing. First-strand cDNA was synthesized with SuperScript III using a 2:1 mix of oligo-dT and random hexamers. A synthetic immune receptor repertoire was used to assess amplification bias, and residual bias was removed computationally. The source study handled its data this way. Raw reads were preprocessed to remove errors, and CDR3 was defined by IMGT conventions from the conserved cysteine to phenylalanine. To get clonality, Shannon entropy was normalized by log2 of the number of productive unique TCRs and the result was subtracted from 1. Whether scalp clones were CD4 or CD8 was inferred by matching scalp TCRbeta sequences against CD4 and CD8 repertoires sorted from blood. This is the immuneACCESS table as TCRdb keeps it, with only in-frame sequences that have V and J called. A part of the clones is gone; compared with another copy, unresolved V genes explain less than half, and the rest is unexplained. V and J calls and clone size follow that table, whereas D and trimming were derived from the DNA. The sample records about 130,000 clones, 45% to 60% of which are singletons. The ten largest clones add up to 4.5% of the sample.

This sample was included in a study of CD8+ T cells in alopecia areata (dated by TCRdb to between 2017 and 2018). Broadly, across the study: Treated patients were enrolled in an open-label pilot trial of oral tofacitinib, 5 to 10 mg twice daily, for moderate-to-severe alopecia areata. On the human side, TCRbeta sequencing was run on scalp tissue and on sorted CD4+ and CD8+ peripheral blood T cells from healthy controls and from alopecia areata patients with either patchy or totalis/universalis disease. The study used high-throughput TCRbeta sequencing to examine T cell clonal expansion in alopecia areata, in both the C3H/HeJ mouse model and human patients. immunoSEQ multiplex PCR using 35 Vbeta forward primers and 13 Jbeta reverse primers was used to amplify TCRbeta CDR3 regions. Scalp clonality was compared among normal scalp (n=4), patchy alopecia areata scalp (n=8), and alopecia totalis/universalis scalp (n=8). RNA came from the PAXgene miRNA kit for fixed scalp, the miRNeasy kit for PBMCs, and the RNeasy kit for mouse skin. Tofacitinib was given for 6 to 18 months, followed by 6 months of follow-up off drug to assess delayed response and recurrence. Tofacitinib-treated patients had biopsies at baseline and at 4 and 24 weeks of treatment, with a later scalp biopsy in several patients. What the authors observed across the whole study: Unlike mouse skin, where gammadelta T cells dominate, normal human skin contains resident alphabeta T cells that get sequenced too, which complicates analysis of the scalp TCR repertoire. Higher clonality and more expanded CD8+ clones were observed in lesional scalp than in normal scalp, particularly in alopecia totalis/universalis, a finding suggestive of antigenic drive. Compared with mice, TCR sequences shared between patients were less clear, possibly partly because of HLA diversity across the patient population.

Including the terminal cysteine and phenylalanine, the CDR3 comprises 12 residues. Of the read, only the CDR3 DNA is kept; its 36 bases are in frame from base 1. The germline V end is reduced by 5 bases and the J end by 12 bases; junction bases left unmatched: 8. CDR1 and CDR2, per the germline V gene, are SGHAT and FQNNGV. The rearranged chain carries TRBV11-2 and TRBJ1-2, with 8 central nucleotides matching TRBD1. The TCR originated in a human donor with alopecia areata. This sample comprised CD4+ T cells sorted from blood, obtained at week 0. The sequenced DNA: TGTGCCAGCAGCCGCCAGGACAGGGCTAACACCTTC. It specifies CASSRQDRANTF. With all but the CDR3 taken from the reference TRBV11-2 and TRBJ1-2 genes, the full variable domain is: EAGVAQSPRYKIIEKRQSVAFWCNPISGHATLYWYQQILGQGPKLLIQFQNNGVVDDSQLPKDRFSAERLKGVDSTLKIQPAKLEDSAVYLCASSRQDRANTFGSGTRLTVV.